This is a list of T cell receptor beta chains from one sample in a study of post-analysis software for immune sequencing data. TCRdb called the PCR reads again in MiXCR, with one record for every CDR3 protein. This sample has more than 350,000 distinct CDR3 sequences, with more than 30% found just once. The sequenced sample consisted of blood. The receptors come from a girl aged 2 to 10 with multiple sclerosis. The CDR3 runs from the conserved cysteine through the conserved F or W. D genes are given only for firm matches. Size is omitted from some rows. Given values are once, few, many or a class for expanded clones.

J gene	D gene	CDR3 length	V gene	clone size	CDR3 DNA	CDR3 protein
TRBJ1-5	NA	11	TRBV29-1	NA	TGCAGCGTTGGAGAGGGTCAGCCCCAGCATTTT	CSVGEGQPQHF
TRBJ2-3	TRBD1	16	TRBV7-8	NA	TGTGCCAGCAGCCGACCGGGGGCAGGGGGCCCAGATACGCAGTATTTT	CASSRPGAGGPDTQYF
TRBJ2-5	NA	15	TRBV28	few	TGTGCCAGCAGAATGAGACAGTTCGGGCAAGAGACCCAGTACTTC	CASRMRQFGQETQYF
TRBJ2-5	NA	11	TRBV29-1	few	TGCAGCGTTGTAGGAGATGAGACCCAGTACTTC	CSVVGDETQYF
TRBJ1-1	NA	17	TRBV7-2	NA	TGTGCCAGCAGCTTATATGAGGGGGGGTGGGGGAACACTGAAGCTTTCTTT	CASSLYEGGWGNTEAFF
TRBJ2-7	NA	14	TRBV5-1	few	TGCGCCAGCAGCGCCCTCGGTGCGGCGGGCGAGCAGTACTTC	CASSALGAAGEQYF
TRBJ2-5	NA	14	TRBV6-5	few	TGTGCCAGCAGTGTAGTGTCGAGGGGGGAGACCCAGTACTTC	CASSVVSRGETQYF
TRBJ2-5	NA	15	TRBV10-3	many	TGTGCCATCAACAAGGTAGCGACAAACCAAGAGACCCAGTACTTC	CAINKVATNQETQYF
TRBJ2-1	NA	16	TRBV11-2	NA	TGTGCCAGCAGCTTGATCCTAGGCGGGGACCACAATGAGCAGTTCTTC	CASSLILGGDHNEQFF
TRBJ2-3	NA	17	TRBV7-2	NA	TGTGCCAGCAGCTTAGTGTCTGGCGGCTATAGCACAGATACGCAGTATTTT	CASSLVSGGYSTDTQYF
TRBJ1-4	NA	16	TRBV14	NA	TGTGCCAGCAGCCGAGCTGCGGGGTTGACTAATGAAAAACTGTTTTTT	CASSRAAGLTNEKLFF
TRBJ2-5	NA	13	TRBV24-1	NA	TGTGCCACCAGTGATTTGCACCAAGAGACCCAGTACTTC	CATSDLHQETQYF
TRBJ2-7	NA	17	TRBV12-3/TRBV12-4	NA	TGTGCCAGCAGTTTAGCGATCTGGGGGACCGACCCCTACGAGCAGTACTTC	CASSLAIWGTDPYEQYF
TRBJ2-5	NA	16	TRBV5-1	NA	TGCGCCAGCAGCCCGGGGCTCTGGCCACTCCAAGAGACCCAGTACTTC	CASSPGLWPLQETQYF
TRBJ2-3	NA	14	TRBV20-1	NA	TGCAGTGCTAGACTCAGGACCCACACAGATACGCAGTATTTT	CSARLRTHTDTQYF
TRBJ2-4	TRBD1	15	TRBV5-1	NA	TGCGCCAGCAGCTTGGAGGGACAGGGTGGAAACATTCAGTACTTC	CASSLEGQGGNIQYF
TRBJ2-7	TRBD2	13	TRBV29-1	many	TGCAGCGTTGATAGCGGGAGACCCTACGAGCAGTACTTC	CSVDSGRPYEQYF
TRBJ1-1	TRBD1	18	TRBV12-3/TRBV12-4	NA	TGTGCCAACAGTTTAAACCCGCGGACAGGGGGGTCGAACACTGAAGCTTTCTTT	CANSLNPRTGGSNTEAFF
TRBJ2-7	NA	15	TRBV7-7	NA	TGTGCCAGCAGCCTAAGTCCCGCTTCCAGATACGAGCAGTACTTC	CASSLSPASRYEQYF
TRBJ2-5	NA	15	TRBV20-1	NA	TGCAGTCAGCTAGCGGACAGCCTTTCGGGGAGAACCCAGTACTTC	CSQLADSLSGRTQYF
TRBJ1-1	NA	15	TRBV6-2/TRBV6-3	NA	TGTGCCAGCAGTTGGGAGTTCGGAATGAACACTGAAGCTTTCTTT	CASSWEFGMNTEAFF
TRBJ2-1	NA	14	TRBV11-2	few	TGTGCCAGCGGCAAAGAATACCGGGACAATGAGCAGTTCTTC	CASGKEYRDNEQFF
TRBJ2-2	NA	13	TRBV20-1	NA	TGCAGTGCTCGAAGCGGAAACACCGGGGAGCTGTTTTTT	CSARSGNTGELFF